This T cell receptor beta chain emerged from a study of OX40 agonist ivuxolimab in advanced cancers. Study as a whole: Patients with prior anti-PD-1, anti-PD-L1 or anti-CTLA-4 therapy were eligible; approximately 37% had some. Partial responses, seen in three patients, involved one hepatocellular carcinoma and two cutaneous melanomas.

Method: immunoSEQ multiplex PCR; TCRdb's copy keeps in-frame clones and lacks some. This sample has approximately 81,000 clones, with about 93% found just once. With respect to this clone: What it recognizes is unknown.

General study findings and limits: Relative to CD4+, CD8+ T cells held more expanded clones on average.

With 0 bases removed from V and 1 base from J, the gap between germline ends came to 12 bases. Germline CDR1 reads SGHVS; CDR2 reads FNYEAQ. This CDR3 is built from 16 residues. The sample here was CD4+ or CD8+ T cells sorted from blood, taken in a trial of the OX40 agonist ivuxolimab. This clonotype was obtained from an adult with an advanced solid tumor such as melanoma, head and neck, liver or kidney cancer. The chain combines TRBV7-6 with TRBJ1-1, with D hard to call. CDR3 sequence (DNA): TGTGCCAGCAGCTTAGCTCTGGCCCGTTGGAACACTGAAGCTTTCTTT. Protein product: CASSLALARWNTEAFF.